Below are 13 T cell receptor beta chains sequenced from a single sample in a study of T-cell reconstitution after alpha-beta-depleted transplantation in children. Construction of the TCRbeta library involved unique molecular identifiers. TCRdb recomputed calls from the PCR reads with MiXCR, one row per CDR3 protein. Of about 150,000 distinct CDR3 sequences in the sample, about 9% were seen once. The specimen comprised PBMCs, mostly from graft donor cells, sampled 180 days after TCRalphabeta/CD19-depleted stem cell transplant. The source is a female patient between 2 and 15 years old who had a stem cell transplant for congenital amegakaryocytic thrombocytopenia, so the T cells may come from the graft donor.

On this clonotype: This may stem from a read error, because a much larger clone lies one nucleotide away. V usage is TRBV5-1 and J usage is TRBJ2-2, with unresolved D. The CDR3 spans 13 residues. Germline V lookup: CDR1 SGHRS, CDR2 YFSETQ. The CDR3: CASSGGYTWELFF. The CDR3 DNA follows: TGCGCCAGCAGCGGTGGGTACACCTGGGAGCTGTTTTTT.

With regard to this clonotype: Relative to the germline gene, one junction end is altered; a read error may explain this. This chain links TRBV12-3 or TRBV12-4 with TRBJ1-6; 12 bases line up with TRBD1. This CDR3 is 18 amino acids long. CDR3 sequence reads: CTSSWRDRGLYGNSPLHF. The CDR3 DNA reads TGTACCAGCAGTTGGCGGGACAGGGGGCTTTATGGTAATTCACCCCTCCACTTT.

This clonotype was seen ten or more times. The chain couples TRBV18 to TRBJ2-1; the D is unclear. CDR3 length: 11 amino acids. V lost 2 bases and J 8 bases, leaving 4 bases between the germline ends. Germline loops: CDR1 KGHSH, CDR2 LQKENI. The CDR3 DNA is TGTGCCAGCTCACCAAACTATGAGCAGTTCTTC. Protein product: CASSPNYEQFF. The full variable domain, completed using reference TRBV18 and TRBJ2-1, is NAGVMQNPRHLVRRRGQEARLRCSPMKGHSHVYWYRQLPEEGLKFMVYLQKENIIDESGMPKERFSAEFPKEGPSILRIQQVVRGDSAAYFCASSPNYEQFFGPGTRLTVL.

V and J are TRBV18 and TRBJ2-1, with D hard to call. V lost 8 bases to trimming and J lost 8 bases, with 19 bases between them. Germline CDR1 and CDR2: KGHSH and LQKENI. This CDR3 has 14 amino acids. CDR3 amino acids: CASRTNVGRDEQFF. In nucleotides, the CDR3 is TGTGCCAGCCGCACAAATGTCGGACGCGATGAGCAGTTCTTC.

This clonotype was picked up many times. V and J are TRBV10-2 and TRBJ1-6; D is unclear. This CDR3 has 14 residues. The V end was cut by 6 bases, the J end by 10 bases, with 16 bases between. From germline, CDR1 is WSHSY and CDR2 SAAADI. The CDR3 loop is CASRYAAEGSPLHF. The DNA for the CDR3 is TGCGCCAGCAGGTATGCCGCTGAGGGATCACCCCTCCACTTT.

The chain combines TRBV18 with TRBJ1-5, with D unclear. The V gene lost 3 bases and the J gene lost 4 bases, with 7 bases spanning the gap. CDR3 size: 13 residues. Germline V gene data show CDR1 as KGHSH and CDR2 as LQKENI. This CDR3 is CASSPTWNQPQHF. CDR3 nucleotides: TGTGCCAGCTCACCTACTTGGAATCAGCCCCAGCATTTT.

This clonotype was detected ten times or more. The rearrangement links TRBV20-1 to TRBJ2-7; 9 nucleotides agree with TRBD1. Germline loops: CDR1 DFQATT, CDR2 SNEGSKA (reference sequence). The CDR3 contains 15 residues. With V trimmed by 3 bases and J by 3 bases, 9 bases remained unmatched. CDR3: CSARPLTGGHYEQYF. The CDR3, as DNA: TGCAGTGCTAGGCCGTTGACAGGGGGTCACTACGAGCAGTACTTC.

On this clonotype itself: This may arise from a read error, as a much more abundant clone is one base away. CDR3 region: CSARNLTGASGETSDTQYF. CDR3 sequence (DNA): TGCAGTGCTAGAAACCTCACTGGGGCTAGCGGGGAGACCTCAGATACGCAGTATTTT. The chain combines TRBV20-1 with TRBJ2-3; TRBD2 aligns across 9 bases. The CDR3 runs 19 residues. Trimming removed 2 bases from V and 4 bases from J; junction bases left unmatched: 19. The V gene's germline CDR1 is DFQATT and CDR2 SNEGSKA (reference sequence).

This clonotype has only a few counts. The chain joins TRBV5-1 to TRBJ2-7, with 9 bases identical to TRBD1. J gave up 1 base and V 4 bases, and 6 bases lay outside the gene matches. Looked up from germline, CDR1 is SGHRS and CDR2 is YFSETQ. This CDR3 region has 15 residues. CDR3 bases: TGCGCCAGCAGCGACGGGACAGGGAAATCCTACGAGCAGTACTTC. This codes for CASSDGTGKSYEQYF.

The rearrangement uses TRBV20-1 and TRBJ1-6; tentatively, D is TRBD1 (5 bases). Germline CDR1 reads DFQATT; CDR2 reads SNEGSKA (reference sequence). The CDR3 sequence is 16 residues long. The germline V and J ends were trimmed by 5 bases and 4 bases, with 18 bases remaining between them. The CDR3 DNA follows: TGCAGTGCTGACCCCCCCACAGGTCCTTATAATTCACCCCTCCACTTT. Translating gives CSADPPTGPYNSPLHF.

This clonotype was recorded many times. The V gene is TRBV28, the J gene TRBJ1-2; D gene unclear. Between the trimmed V and J ends, which lost 3 bases and 8 bases, there was a span of 10 bases. The CDR3 covers 12 residues. Germline V gene sequence: CDR1 MDHEN, CDR2 SYDVKM. CDR3 sequence: CASSLPHSGYTF. The CDR3 DNA is TGTGCCAGCAGTTTGCCCCACTCGGGCTACACCTTC.

This clonotype was picked up many times. The gene calls are TRBV15 and TRBJ2-3; TRBD1 might be the D (5 bases). CDR1 LNHNV and CDR2 YYDKDF come from the germline V gene (reference sequence). V was pared by 2 bases and J by 3 bases, with 9 bases between. The CDR3 is made up of 14 amino acids. In DNA, the CDR3 is TGTGCCACCAGCAGAAGGGGCGAGACAGATACGCAGTATTTT. As protein: CATSRRGETDTQYF.

CDR3 sequence reads: CSAGRRAFDEQFF. In DNA form, the CDR3 reads TGCAGTGCTGGCCGGAGGGCCTTCGATGAGCAGTTCTTC. The rearrangement uses TRBV20-1 and TRBJ2-1; D is perhaps TRBD2 (6 bases). The CDR3 has 13 amino acids. The germline gives CDR1 DFQATT, CDR2 SNEGSKA (reference sequence). Deletions cut 5 bases from V and 8 bases from J, with 16 bases between.